These 20 T cell receptor beta chains came from one sample sequenced in a study of T cells in Graves' hyperthyroidism and ophthalmopathy. There were TCR beta CDR3 regions amplified from RNA transcripts. First-round RT-PCR of the TCR CDR3 relied on the HTBI primer set. Via MiXCR, TCRdb re-called the multiplex PCR reads, giving one row per CDR3 protein. The table shows 350,000 to 450,000 distinct CDR3 sequences, with 11% to 15% occurring only once. Specimen: blood. All receptors derive from a man over 45 with Graves' ophthalmopathy.

This clonotype appeared many times. This chain uses TRBV28 with TRBJ2-1; 10 bases fit TRBD2. This CDR3 spans 16 amino acids. Germline-derived CDR1 and CDR2 are MDHEN and SYDVKM. The V segment lost 1 base and the J segment 8 bases; nucleotides outside the gene matches: 8. The CDR3 coding sequence is TGTGCCAGCAGTTTATACGGTAGCGGGAGGCTTGATGAGCAGTTCTTC. Encoded protein: CASSLYGSGRLDEQFF.

Comments on this clonotype: Being one base from a much bigger clone, this may be a read error. The chain carries TRBV6-1 and TRBJ2-5; tentatively, D is TRBD2 (5 bases). The CDR3 totals 11 residues. Germline V lookup: CDR1 MNHNS, CDR2 SASEGT. The CDR3 reads CASGSAEAQYF. For the CDR3, the DNA is TGTGCCAGCGGTAGCGCAGAGGCCCAGTACTTC.

This clonotype has just a few counts. The V call is TRBV5-1, the J call TRBJ2-6; D unclear. CDR3 length: 17 residues. The germline gives CDR1 SGHRS, CDR2 YFSETQ. The V end was cut by 5 bases, the J end by 0 bases, with 15 bases between. The DNA for the CDR3 is TGCGCCAGCAGTGCGGACGGACGGATCTCTGGGGCCAACGTCCTGACTTTC. Its protein product is CASSADGRISGANVLTF.

This clonotype was seen repeatedly, ten times or more. The rearrangement joins TRBV7-9 to TRBJ2-3; 9 nucleotides agree with TRBD1. The CDR3 is 15 residues long. CDR1 is SEHNR and CDR2 is FQNEAQ in the germline V gene (reference sequence). V lost 5 bases to trimming and J lost 5 bases; unmatched junction nucleotides: 8. The CDR3, as DNA: TGTGCCAGCAGCGCGGGACAGGGTCTGGGAGATACGCAGTATTTT. The encoded protein is CASSAGQGLGDTQYF.

This clonotype has a count of ten or more. V usage is TRBV20-1 and J usage is TRBJ2-5; D might be TRBD1 (6 bases). The CDR3 extends over 13 amino acids. V lost 3 bases and J 5 bases, leaving 13 bases between the germline ends. Per germline, CDR1 DFQATT and CDR2 SNEGSKA (reference sequence). CDR3 loop: CSASVQGGETQYF. The CDR3 DNA is TGCAGTGCTAGTGTACAGGGTGGTGAGACCCAGTACTTC.

This clonotype has a count of ten or more. In nucleotides, the CDR3 is TGTGCCAGCAGCCAAGGCGGGAGGTTTTTCGATGAGCAGTTCTTC. Protein sequence: CASSQGGRFFDEQFF. The chain couples TRBV14 to TRBJ2-1; TRBD2 agrees at 8 bases. The CDR3 covers 15 residues. With V trimmed by 1 base and J by 8 bases, 7 bases remained unmatched. Germline loops: CDR1 SGHDN, CDR2 FVKESK.

Only a few counts were recorded for this clonotype. The V gene is TRBV20-1, the J gene TRBJ2-3; weak D call: TRBD1 (5 bases). The CDR3 runs 13 residues. CDR1 is DFQATT and CDR2 is SNEGSKA in the germline V gene (reference sequence). Deletions cut 5 bases from V and 2 bases from J, with 11 bases between. The CDR3 DNA is TGCAGTGCTGTTCAGGGATCCACAGATACGCAGTATTTT. This codes for CSAVQGSTDTQYF.

The V and J genes are TRBV20-1 and TRBJ2-3, with 7 nucleotides matching TRBD2. CDR1 and CDR2 (germline): DFQATT, SNEGSKA (reference sequence). The V gene end was trimmed by 3 bases and the J gene end by 2 bases; junction bases not matched to a gene: 8. The CDR3 is made up of 15 amino acids. The CDR3 spells CSASSASGYTDTQYF. The CDR3 DNA reads as TGCAGTGCTAGTTCTGCTAGCGGATACACAGATACGCAGTATTTT.

The table lists this clonotype with many counts. The CDR3 spells CSVEGTRGDTEAFF. CDR3 nucleotides: TGCAGCGTAGAGGGGACCCGAGGAGACACTGAAGCTTTCTTT. V and J are TRBV29-1 and TRBJ1-1; possibly TRBD1 for D (5 bases). The germline V gene encodes CDR1 SQVTM and CDR2 ANQGSEA. CDR3 size: 14 residues. V lost 6 bases and J 3 bases, leaving 17 bases between the germline ends.

This clonotype has a count of ten or more. The V gene is TRBV11-2, the J gene TRBJ2-1, with 12 bases lining up with TRBD2. V dropped 5 bases and J dropped 10; count of bases not matched to a gene: 9. Germline CDR1 and CDR2: SGHAT and FQNNGV. CDR3 length: 15 residues. The DNA for the CDR3 is TGTGCCAGCAGCCCTCCGGGACTAGCGGGCTTAGAGCAGTTCTTC. Amino acids: CASSPPGLAGLEQFF.

The chain couples TRBV6-2 or TRBV6-3 to TRBJ2-4; D might be TRBD1 (5 bases). The V gene lost 6 bases and the J gene lost 0 bases, with 9 bases spanning the gap. The CDR3 is 14 amino acids. Germline lookup yields CDR1 MNHEY and CDR2 SVGEGT. The CDR3 sequence: CASSIDRAKNIQYF. The CDR3 bases are TGTGCCAGCAGCATCGACAGAGCCAAAAACATTCAGTACTTC.

The V call is TRBV24-1, the J call TRBJ2-7; D ambiguous. From germline, CDR1 is KGHDR and CDR2 SFDVKD. The length of the CDR3 is 12 residues. Trimming took 4 bases from V and 9 from J, leaving 12 bases between them. CDR3 sequence reads: CATSEDSGGQYF. The CDR3 DNA reads as TGTGCCACCAGTGAAGATTCGGGCGGGCAGTACTTC.

This clonotype was seen ten or more times. The chain joins TRBV7-6 to TRBJ2-1; TRBD1 matches at 9 bases. In germline, CDR1 is SGHVS, CDR2 FNYEAQ. The length of the CDR3 is 16 residues. The J segment lost 2 bases and the V segment lost 2 bases, leaving 4 bases of the junction unmatched. For the CDR3, the DNA is TGTGCCAGCAGCTTATTCGGGACAGGGACCTACAATGAGCAGTTCTTC. It specifies CASSLFGTGTYNEQFF.

At least ten counts were recorded for this clonotype. This rearrangement joins TRBV7-9 to TRBJ2-1; 12 bases are a match to TRBD2. Germline values: CDR1 SEHNR, CDR2 FQNEAQ (reference sequence). CDR3 length: 15 amino acids. The J segment lost 6 bases and the V segment lost 5 bases, leaving 5 bases of the junction unmatched. CDR3 nucleotides: TGTGCCAGCAGCGCGGGACTAGCGGGTGTCAATGAGCAGTTCTTC. Translation gives CASSAGLAGVNEQFF.

This clonotype was observed a handful of times. This chain connects TRBV28 to TRBJ1-5; D call uncertain. The germline CDR1 and CDR2 sequences are MDHEN and SYDVKM. This CDR3 comprises 14 residues. Trimming took off 4 bases at V and 2 bases at J, with 9 bases between the two ends. CDR3 nucleotide sequence: TGTGCCAGCAGTTCCCGGGGTGGCAATCAGCCCCAGCATTTT. Translating gives CASSSRGGNQPQHF.

This clonotype was detected ten times or more. This chain connects TRBV11-3 to TRBJ2-3; 13 positions match TRBD2. With 5 bases clipped from V and 5 bases from J, the junction kept 7 bases outside the gene matches. This CDR3 region has 16 residues. Germline V gene lookup returns CDR1 SGHNT and CDR2 YENEEA. The CDR3 DNA sequence: TGTGCCAGCAGCCGCACTAGCGGGAGGGCCCAAGATACGCAGTATTTT. Amino acids: CASSRTSGRAQDTQYF.

This clonotype was counted ten times or more. The genes are TRBV12-3 or TRBV12-4 and TRBJ2-1; tentative D call: TRBD1 (5 bases). Trimming removed 2 bases from V and 6 bases from J, with 11 bases in between. CDR3 length: 14 residues. The CDR3 DNA is TGTGCCAGCAGTTTATCATCAGGGTCCAATGAGCAGTTCTTC. This encodes CASSLSSGSNEQFF.

Many counts were recorded for this clonotype. The chain links TRBV7-8 to TRBJ2-1, with 12 bases aligning to TRBD1. CDR1 SGHVS and CDR2 FQNEAQ come from the germline V gene. Losses at the gene ends were 4 bases for V and 4 bases for J; bases not matched to a gene: 11. The length of the CDR3 is 18 residues. As DNA, the CDR3 is TGTGCCAGCAGCTCCCCCTCGCCGGGACAGGGGGCTTACAATGAGCAGTTCTTC. It translates to CASSSPSPGQGAYNEQFF. Full variable domain (remainder filled in from reference TRBV7-8 and TRBJ2-1): GAGVSQSPRYKVAKRGQDVALRCDPISGHVSLFWYQQALGQGPEFLTYFQNEAQLDKSGLPSDRFFAERPEGSVSTLKIQRTQQEDSAVYLCASSSPSPGQGAYNEQFFGPGTRLTVL.

V usage is TRBV15 and J usage is TRBJ2-5; D is uncertain. Between the trimmed V and J ends, which lost 0 bases and 1 base, there was a span of 18 bases. CDR3 length equals 18 residues. Germline V gene data show CDR1 as LNHNV and CDR2 as YYDKDF (reference sequence). The CDR3 DNA reads TGTGCCACCAGCAGAGATCTCCCGGGTCTAGGCTCCCAAGAGACCCAGTACTTC. It yields the protein CATSRDLPGLGSQETQYF.

This chain joins TRBV3-1 and TRBJ2-1, with unresolved D. CDR3 length equals 15 residues. The V end lost 2 bases, the J end lost 5 bases, and 13 bases lay between the germline ends. Germline CDR1 is LGHDT and CDR2 is YNNKEL (reference sequence). The DNA of the CDR3 is TGTGCCAGCAGCCAAAGTCCCTCTCGACACAATGAGCAGTTCTTC. Protein: CASSQSPSRHNEQFF.